The rows below give T cell receptor beta chains drawn from one sample of a study of PD-1 blockade in mismatch repair-deficient tumors. Sequenced by immunoSEQ multiplex PCR; TCRdb stores in-frame clones only, minus some. This table holds 100,000 to 150,000 clones, around 87% found once. The sequenced sample was peripheral blood, obtained 44 weeks after starting pembrolizumab. These receptors all stem from an adult with mismatch repair-deficient cancer. CDR3s include the opening cysteine and the closing phenylalanine or tryptophan. A D gene is named only where the DNA matches it firmly. Clone size, where shown, is once, few, many, or a class for clones that have expanded.

V gene	J gene	D gene	clone size	CDR3 protein	CDR3 DNA
TRBV6-6	TRBJ1-1	.	.	CASGGMRTEAFF	TGTGCCAGCGGCGGAATGCGGACTGAAGCTTTCTTT
TRBV4-1	TRBJ1-2	.	once	CASSHPPSGVAPNYGYTF	TGCGCCAGCAGCCACCCGCCCTCCGGGGTGGCTCCTAACTATGGCTACACCTTC
TRBV29-1	TRBJ2-2	.	few	CSVVENTGELFF	TGCAGCGTTGTGGAGAACACCGGGGAGCTGTTTTTT
TRBV2	TRBJ2-1	TRBD2	.	CASSTSGRPDEQFF	TGTGCCAGCAGTACTAGCGGGAGGCCGGATGAGCAGTTCTTC
TRBV29-1	TRBJ2-7	TRBD1	.	CSVDLPTDRATNEQYF	TGCAGCGTAGACCTACCTACGGACAGGGCTACCAACGAGCAGTACTTC
TRBV29-1	TRBJ1-1	TRBD1	.	CSVETGENTEAFF	TGCAGCGTCGAGACAGGGGAGAACACTGAAGCTTTCTTT
TRBV6-4	TRBJ2-6	.	.	CASSDGPVGAGANVLTF	TGTGCCAGCAGTGACGGCCCTGTGGGAGCTGGGGCCAACGTCCTGACTTTC
TRBV4-2	TRBJ2-1	TRBD2	.	CASSRIKAGGPGNEQFF	TGTGCCAGCAGCCGCATCAAAGCGGGAGGGCCGGGGAATGAGCAGTTCTTC
TRBV5-1	TRBJ2-1	.	.	CASSSYLAYSYNEQFF	TGCGCCAGCAGCTCATATCTAGCGTACTCCTACAATGAGCAGTTCTTC
TRBV5-6	TRBJ2-7	.	.	CASSLGTWKYEQYF	TGTGCCAGCAGCTTAGGGACATGGAAATACGAGCAGTACTTC
TRBV7-9	TRBJ2-3	TRBD1	.	CASSSGQEGTDTQYF	TGTGCCAGCAGCTCTGGACAGGAGGGCACAGATACGCAGTATTTT
TRBV5-1	TRBJ2-3	.	.	CASSLDDKRTDTQYF	TGCGCCAGCAGCTTGGACGACAAACGCACAGATACGCAGTATTTT
TRBV11-3	TRBJ1-3	.	.	CASRRNSGNTIYF	TGTGCCAGCCGACGGAACTCTGGAAACACCATATATTTT
TRBV7-8	TRBJ2-1	.	.	CASSLATPSEQFF	TGTGCCAGCAGCTTAGCCACTCCCTCGGAGCAGTTCTTC
TRBV28	TRBJ2-2	TRBD2	once	CASNLGLAGEKDTGELFF	TGTGCCAGCAACTTAGGACTAGCGGGAGAAAAGGACACCGGGGAGCTGTTTTTT